The 30 T cell receptor beta chains below come from one sample, sequenced in a study of T cells in Graves' hyperthyroidism and ophthalmopathy. From RNA transcripts, TCR beta CDR3 regions were amplified. HTBI primers drove first-round RT-PCR of the TCR CDR3. Each CDR3 protein is one row after TCRdb ran MiXCR on the multiplex PCR reads. The data show around 540,000 distinct CDR3 sequences, about 15% seen once. The sample comprised blood. The receptors derive from a woman in her thirties with Graves' ophthalmopathy.

This clonotype was recorded at least ten times. The J gene is TRBJ1-5, the V gene TRBV6-2 or TRBV6-3, with D maybe TRBD1 (6 bases). Per the germline V gene, CDR1 is MNHEY and CDR2 is SVGEGT. Trimming removed 4 bases from V and 1 base from J, with 14 bases in between. This CDR3 has 16 residues. Written as DNA, the CDR3 is TGTGCCAGCAGTTCCACGGGGGGCAGGAGCAATCAGCCCCAGCATTTT. Encoded protein: CASSSTGGRSNQPQHF.

This clonotype was seen a few times. The chain is built from TRBV29-1 and TRBJ1-1; D unresolved. V was pared by 6 bases and J by 8 bases, with 13 bases between. This CDR3 has 11 residues. Germline-derived CDR1 and CDR2 are SQVTM and ANQGSEA. Here the CDR3 DNA reads TGCAGCGTCCACGGCCCGGAAGAAGCTTTCTTT. Its translation: CSVHGPEEAFF.

The sample holds many counts of this clonotype. The chain couples TRBV28 to TRBJ2-3; D gene unclear. Trimming cost V 5 bases and J 2 bases, with 14 bases left between them. The germline V gene has CDR1 MDHEN and CDR2 SYDVKM. The length of the CDR3 is 15 residues. This chain's CDR3 is CASSPPSRITDTQYF. In DNA form, the CDR3 reads TGTGCCAGCAGTCCCCCCTCCAGGATCACAGATACGCAGTATTTT.

The chain uses TRBV5-5 and TRBJ1-4; D call uncertain. The CDR3 runs to 15 residues. V lost 1 base and J lost 3, with 10 bases in between. CDR1 is SGHKS and CDR2 is YYEKEE in the germline V gene (reference sequence). The CDR3 nucleotides are TGTGCCAGCAGCTTGTGGGGTTCCCCTAATGAAAAACTGTTTTTT. It translates to CASSLWGSPNEKLFF.

This clonotype has ten or more counts. CDR3 nucleotide sequence: TGTGCCAGTAGAGGGGGCCGGTACAATGAGCAGTTCTTC. It yields the protein CASRGGRYNEQFF. The chain uses TRBV19 and TRBJ2-1; 7 nucleotides line up with TRBD1. Losses at the gene ends were 6 bases for V and 4 bases for J; bases not matched to a gene: 3. Germline CDR1 and CDR2: LNHDA and SQIVND (reference sequence). The CDR3 spans 13 residues. The full variable domain, completed using reference TRBV19 and TRBJ2-1, is DGGITQSPKYLFRKEGQNVTLSCEQNLNHDAMYWYRQDPGQGLRLIYYSQIVNDFQKGDIAEGYSVSREKKESFPLTVTSAQKNPTAFYLCASRGGRYNEQFFGPGTRLTVL.

At least ten counts were recorded for this clonotype. V and J are TRBV6-2 or TRBV6-3 and TRBJ2-5; 12 bases align to TRBD2. The V segment lost 7 bases and the J segment 4 bases; nucleotides outside the gene matches: 7. CDR3 length: 15 amino acids. CDR1 is MNHEY, CDR2 SVGEGT, per germline. CDR3 residues: CASNRLAGVRETQYF. For the CDR3, the DNA is TGTGCCAGCAATAGACTAGCGGGAGTACGAGAGACCCAGTACTTC.

This clonotype appeared many times. This chain uses TRBV11-2 with TRBJ2-1; D is unresolved. Germline values: CDR1 SGHAT, CDR2 FQNNGV. Trimming removed 7 bases at V and 0 bases at J, with 10 bases between. CDR3 size: 14 residues. CDR3 region: CASNLRNSYNEQFF. Written as DNA, the CDR3 is TGTGCCAGCAATCTCAGAAACTCCTACAATGAGCAGTTCTTC.

This clonotype was found many times. V gene TRBV30 combines with J gene TRBJ2-7; no clear D. The germline gives CDR1 GTSNPN, CDR2 SVGIG (reference sequence). The CDR3 covers 12 residues. The V end lost 1 base, the J end lost 3 bases, and 7 bases lay between the germline ends. The CDR3 sequence: CAWSGTYYEQYF. The CDR3 DNA sequence: TGTGCCTGGAGTGGGACCTACTACGAGCAGTACTTC.

This clonotype was detected only once. The rearrangement links TRBV2 to TRBJ2-2; D possibly corresponds to TRBD2 (6 bases). The CDR3 is 16 residues long. V dropped 4 bases and J dropped 3 bases, with 15 bases sitting between them. Germline CDR1 and CDR2: SNHLY and FYNNEI. The CDR3 region has the DNA TGTGCCAGCAGTGGGGGCGTCGGGGGATACACCGGGGAGCTGTTTTTT. Residues: CASSGGVGGYTGELFF.

This clonotype showed up many times. V and J are TRBV6-2 or TRBV6-3 and TRBJ2-5, with 7 bases aligning to TRBD1. V lost 5 bases to trimming and J lost 5 bases; unmatched junction nucleotides: 14. CDR1 is MNHEY, CDR2 SVGEGT, per germline. The length of the CDR3 is 16 residues. CDR3 amino acids: CASSQTEGAKLETQYF. CDR3 DNA sequence: TGTGCCAGCAGTCAAACAGAGGGGGCGAAGTTGGAGACCCAGTACTTC.

This clonotype was seen ten or more times. The chain is built from TRBV7-9 and TRBJ2-3, with TRBD2 matching over 7 bases. V shed 2 bases, J shed 2 bases, and the junction held 4 bases outside the gene matches. Germline CDR1 SEHNR, CDR2 FQNEAQ (reference sequence). The CDR3 has 15 amino acids. CDR3 amino acids: CASSLSGNPTDTQYF. As DNA, the CDR3 is TGTGCCAGCAGCTTAAGCGGGAACCCCACAGATACGCAGTATTTT.

Many counts were recorded for this clonotype. V is TRBV30 and J is TRBJ1-5, with D unresolved. CDR3 length: 13 amino acids. Germline V gene lookup returns CDR1 GTSNPN and CDR2 SVGIG (reference sequence). V lost 2 bases to trimming and J lost 4 bases, with 9 bases between them. CDR3 residues: CAWSSQRNQPQHF. The CDR3 DNA reads TGTGCCTGGAGTAGTCAGCGTAATCAGCCCCAGCATTTT.

This clonotype was detected only a few times. This chain connects TRBV6-2 or TRBV6-3 to TRBJ2-3, with D unresolved. Germline V gives CDR1 MNHEY, CDR2 SVGEGT. CDR3 size: 14 residues. V was shortened by 10 bases and J by 1 base, with 15 bases between the two germline ends. CDR3 region: CAIRSWTGTDTQYF. CDR3 nucleotide sequence: TGTGCCATCAGGTCCTGGACGGGCACAGATACGCAGTATTTT.

This clonotype has a count of ten or more. This sequence joins TRBV7-2 and TRBJ2-5; 10 bases align to TRBD2. The CDR3 consists of 16 residues. Germline V CDR1 and CDR2: SGHTA, FQGNSA. J was trimmed by 4 bases and V by 5 bases; bases with no gene match: 10. The CDR3 is CASSASLAGGAETQYF. The DNA of the CDR3 is TGTGCCAGCAGCGCCTCCTTAGCGGGAGGAGCAGAGACCCAGTACTTC.

In this sample, this clonotype turned up many times. This rearrangement joins TRBV29-1 to TRBJ2-1; D may be TRBD1 or TRBD2 (6 bases each). Deletions cut 1 base from V and 1 base from J, with 11 bases between. This CDR3 region has 15 residues. Germline V CDR1 and CDR2: SQVTM, ANQGSEA. CDR3 sequence reads: CSVEGEGGSYNEQFF. The CDR3 nucleotides read TGCAGCGTTGAAGGGGAAGGGGGGTCCTACAATGAGCAGTTCTTC.

This clonotype has just a few counts. V usage is TRBV5-1 and J usage is TRBJ2-2; D may be TRBD1 (6 bases). The V end lost 2 bases, the J end lost 4 bases, and 9 bases lay between the germline ends. This CDR3 contains 14 residues. From germline, CDR1 is SGHRS and CDR2 YFSETQ. The CDR3, as DNA: TGCGCCAGCAGCTTAGGACAGATCACCGGGGAGCTGTTTTTT. This translates into CASSLGQITGELFF.

This clonotype has a count of ten or more. The V gene is TRBV5-5, the J gene TRBJ2-3; maybe TRBD1 (5 bases). The CDR3 covers 14 residues. Germline-derived CDR1 and CDR2 are SGHKS and YYEKEE (reference sequence). The V end lost 1 base, the J end lost 0 bases, and 6 bases lay between the germline ends. The CDR3 sequence: CASSLQGSTDTQYF. The CDR3 DNA reads as TGTGCCAGCAGCTTGCAGGGCAGCACAGATACGCAGTATTTT.

This clonotype came up many times. CDR3 in DNA: TGTGCCAGCAGCTTAATGGGGCCAGGGGCGGACACTGAAGCTTTCTTT. Translation gives CASSLMGPGADTEAFF. This sequence joins TRBV7-3 and TRBJ1-1, with a possible D match to TRBD1 (6 bases). Germline CDR1 SGHTA, CDR2 FQGTGA. The CDR3 covers 16 residues. V gave up 1 base and J gave up 3 bases, with 15 bases separating them.

This clonotype came up many times. J is TRBJ2-7 and V is TRBV20-1; TRBD2 matches 16 bases. The CDR3 totals 16 residues. V was clipped by 6 bases and J by 5 bases; unmatched bases: 10. Germline V CDR1 and CDR2: DFQATT, SNEGSKA (reference sequence). The CDR3 nucleotides read TGCAGTGCCATAGGGACTAGCGGGAGGGAATTGGACGAGCAGTACTTC. This encodes CSAIGTSGRELDEQYF.

V is TRBV6-9 and J is TRBJ2-1; unclear D gene. Trimming pared 8 bases from V and 8 bases from J, leaving 13 bases between. The CDR3 contains 12 residues. Germline assignment: CDR1 MNHGY and CDR2 SVAAGI. CDR3 residues: CASGWGMDEQFF. CDR3 DNA: TGTGCCAGCGGTTGGGGTATGGATGAGCAGTTCTTC.

There are many counts of this clonotype. The chain is built from TRBV5-6 and TRBJ1-6; D unresolved. CDR3 length: 16 amino acids. Germline CDR1 is SGHDT and CDR2 is YYEEEE. With 2 bases removed from V and 0 bases from J, the gap between germline ends came to 9 bases. CDR3 bases: TGTGCCAGCAGCTTCGCGAGCGTCTCCTATAATTCACCCCTCCACTTT. Its translation: CASSFASVSYNSPLHF.

This clonotype was picked up many times. This chain joins TRBV20-1 and TRBJ2-1, with D perhaps matching TRBD2 (5 bases). In germline, CDR1 is DFQATT, CDR2 SNEGSKA (reference sequence). V was shortened by 4 bases and J by 5 bases, with 12 bases between the two germline ends. CDR3 length: 13 amino acids. CDR3 protein: CSATTIDHNEQFF. CDR3 DNA sequence: TGCAGTGCTACGACTATAGACCACAATGAGCAGTTCTTC.

This clonotype was recorded many times. This rearrangement joins TRBV2 to TRBJ1-5, with a weak D call TRBD1 (6 bases). The germline V gene has CDR1 SNHLY and CDR2 FYNNEI. The CDR3 is 16 residues long. Trimming removed 11 bases from V and 0 bases from J, with 20 bases in between. Written as DNA, the CDR3 is TGTGCCTCCTTATCGGACAGCCGAAATAGCAATCAGCCCCAGCATTTT. Translating it yields CASLSDSRNSNQPQHF.

This clonotype was observed at least ten times. J is TRBJ2-7 and V is TRBV3-1; 10 bases map to TRBD2. CDR1 and CDR2 from the germline V gene are LGHDT and YNNKEL (reference sequence). The CDR3 is 16 amino acids. Trimming took 3 bases from V and 0 from J; bases not matched to a gene: 5. CDR3 amino acids: CASSQTSGLSSYEQYF. The CDR3 DNA is TGTGCCAGCAGCCAGACTAGCGGGCTGAGCTCCTACGAGCAGTACTTC.

This clonotype was detected ten times or more. V usage is TRBV20-1 and J usage is TRBJ2-7, with 9 bases matching TRBD1. The CDR3 length is 14 residues. V shed 6 bases and J 1 base; nucleotides not matched to a gene: 7. Germline-derived CDR1 and CDR2 are DFQATT and SNEGSKA (reference sequence). The CDR3 region is CSAKGQGWSYEQYF. The CDR3 DNA reads as TGCAGTGCCAAGGGACAGGGTTGGTCCTACGAGCAGTACTTC.

The V call is TRBV5-1, the J call TRBJ1-4, with D maybe TRBD1 (5 bases). The CDR3 covers 14 residues. The ends were cut back, 3 bases at V and 2 bases at J, with 8 bases in the middle. The germline gives CDR1 SGHRS, CDR2 YFSETQ. CDR3 region: CASSSGDTNEKLFF. The CDR3 DNA follows: TGCGCCAGCAGCTCGGGGGACACTAATGAAAAACTGTTTTTT.

This clonotype was observed a few times. The V and J genes are TRBV24-1 and TRBJ1-2; D unresolved. There are 15 residues in the CDR3. V was cut by 4 bases and J by 3 bases, with 14 bases left in between. The V gene's germline CDR1 is KGHDR and CDR2 SFDVKD. The CDR3 bases are TGTGCCACCAGTGACACGACGGCCTCGGACTATGGCTACACCTTC. Protein: CATSDTTASDYGYTF.

This clonotype was found many times. J is TRBJ2-3 and V is TRBV4-3; D might be TRBD2 (6 bases). Trimming stripped 0 bases from V and 2 bases from J, with 18 bases between. The CDR3 is 18 residues long. Germline loops: CDR1 LGHNA, CDR2 YSLEER. The CDR3 loop is CASSQDWLRESHTDTQYF. The CDR3 region has the DNA TGCGCCAGCAGCCAAGATTGGTTGCGGGAAAGCCACACAGATACGCAGTATTTT.

In its sample, this clonotype was seen many times. This rearrangement joins TRBV7-2 to TRBJ2-5, with D tentatively TRBD1 (5 bases). Germline V gene sequence: CDR1 SGHTA, CDR2 FQGNSA. V was cut by 5 bases and J by 5 bases, with 15 bases left in between. CDR3 length equals 14 residues. Written as DNA, the CDR3 is TGTGCCAGCAGCCTATTGGGGTCAGGGGAGACCCAGTACTTC. This gives the protein CASSLLGSGETQYF.

The chain has TRBV5-1 and TRBJ2-3; 9 positions agree with TRBD1. The CDR3 runs to 16 residues. CDR1 is SGHRS, CDR2 YFSETQ, per germline. V trimming: 1 base; J trimming: 4 bases; junction bases outside the gene matches: 7. The CDR3 spells CASSLTGTGISDTQYF. Here the CDR3 DNA reads TGCGCCAGCAGCTTGACCGGGACAGGGATTTCAGATACGCAGTATTTT.